This record covers a single TCR beta chain. The protocol was immunoSEQ multiplex PCR, while the TCRdb copy is restricted to in-frame clones and leaves out a portion. The sample lists 55,000 to 75,000 clones; 86% were seen once. The CDR3 covers 12 residues. Germline lookup yields CDR1 LNHNV and CDR2 YYDKDF (reference sequence). Trimming pared 3 bases from V and 10 bases from J, leaving 10 bases between. The data stem from a study of OX40 agonist ivuxolimab in advanced cancers. Study background: Recorded diagnoses for dose-escalation patients were hepatocellular carcinoma, melanoma, renal cell or head and neck cancer. The mean age was about 57 years, ranging from roughly 23 to 80, with about four fifths of participants male.

V gene TRBV15 combines with J gene TRBJ2-1; D is unclear. Material: CD4+ or CD8+ T cells sorted from blood, obtained in a trial of the OX40 agonist ivuxolimab. The sequence was collected from an adult with an advanced solid tumor such as melanoma, head and neck, liver or kidney cancer. The chain's CDR3 is CATSRADGEQFF. In nucleotides, the CDR3 is TGTGCCACCAGCAGGGCGGACGGGGAGCAGTTCTTC.